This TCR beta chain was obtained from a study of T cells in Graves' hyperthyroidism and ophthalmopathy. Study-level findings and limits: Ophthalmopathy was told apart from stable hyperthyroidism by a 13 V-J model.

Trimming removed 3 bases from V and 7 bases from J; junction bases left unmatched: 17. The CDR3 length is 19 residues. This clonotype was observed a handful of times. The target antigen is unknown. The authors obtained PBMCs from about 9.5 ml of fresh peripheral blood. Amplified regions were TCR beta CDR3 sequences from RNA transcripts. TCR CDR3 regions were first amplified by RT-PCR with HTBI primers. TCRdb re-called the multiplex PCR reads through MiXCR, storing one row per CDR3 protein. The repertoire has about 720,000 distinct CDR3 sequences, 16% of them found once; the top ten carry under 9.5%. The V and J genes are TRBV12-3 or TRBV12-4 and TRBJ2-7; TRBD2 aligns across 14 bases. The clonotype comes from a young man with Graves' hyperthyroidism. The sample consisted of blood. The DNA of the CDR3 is TGTGCCAGCAGTTTGGTCCCGGGACTAGCGGGAGCCAGCAGGAGGGAGCAGTACTTC. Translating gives CASSLVPGLAGASRREQYF.